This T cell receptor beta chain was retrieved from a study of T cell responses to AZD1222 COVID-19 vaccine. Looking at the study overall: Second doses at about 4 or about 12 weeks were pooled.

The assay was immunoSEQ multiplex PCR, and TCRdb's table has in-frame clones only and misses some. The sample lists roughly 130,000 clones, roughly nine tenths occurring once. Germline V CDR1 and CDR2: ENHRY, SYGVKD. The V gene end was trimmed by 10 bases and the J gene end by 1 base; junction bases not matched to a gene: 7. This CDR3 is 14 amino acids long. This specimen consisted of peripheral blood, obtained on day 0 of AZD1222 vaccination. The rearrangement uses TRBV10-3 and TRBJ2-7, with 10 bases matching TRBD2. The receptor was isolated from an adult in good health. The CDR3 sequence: CASKIAGGSYEQYF. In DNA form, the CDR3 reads TGTGCCAGCAAGATAGCGGGAGGTTCCTACGAGCAGTACTTC.